This T cell receptor beta chain was recorded in a study of CD8 T cells in Susac syndrome. General study findings and limits: TCR sequencing and HLA analysis covered a relatively small number of individuals.

This clonotype was counted only a few times. Its specificity is not known. After extraction with the RNeasy kit, roughly 0.45 to 1 ug of the RNA was reverse transcribed using random hexamers. TCR beta CDR3 was amplified by immunoSEQ covering 54 Vbeta and 13 Jbeta. Each CDR3 protein is one row after TCRdb ran MiXCR on the immunoSEQ multiplex PCR reads. The data show about 300,000 distinct CDR3 sequences, roughly 85% seen once. Sequencing targeted TCR beta in T cells from blood (CD8+ and CD4+). The multiple sclerosis controls were treatment-naive patients with relapsing-remitting disease that was stable or active. Germline V CDR1 and CDR2: MNHEY, SMNVEV (reference sequence). The V and J ends lost 3 bases and 0 bases respectively, with 12 bases between them. The CDR3 is made up of 15 amino acids.

This clonotype originated in a human donor with multiple sclerosis. Source material: CD8+ T cells from PBMCs. The chain joins TRBV27 to TRBJ2-7; D is perhaps TRBD1 (5 bases). The CDR3 loop reads CASSFQGHSSYEQYF. The CDR3 bases are TGTGCCAGCAGTTTTCAGGGTCACAGCTCCTACGAGCAGTACTTC.